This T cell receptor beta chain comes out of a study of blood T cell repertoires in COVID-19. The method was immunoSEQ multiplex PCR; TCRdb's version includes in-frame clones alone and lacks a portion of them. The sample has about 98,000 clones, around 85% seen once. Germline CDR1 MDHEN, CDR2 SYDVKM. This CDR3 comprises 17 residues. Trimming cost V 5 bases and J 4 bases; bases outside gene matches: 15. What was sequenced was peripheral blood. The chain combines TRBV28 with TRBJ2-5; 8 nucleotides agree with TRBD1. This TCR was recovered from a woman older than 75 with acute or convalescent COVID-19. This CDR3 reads CASSTGGQGSRRETQYF. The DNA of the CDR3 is TGTGCCAGCAGTACCGGCGGACAGGGTTCTCGGAGAGAGACCCAGTACTTC.